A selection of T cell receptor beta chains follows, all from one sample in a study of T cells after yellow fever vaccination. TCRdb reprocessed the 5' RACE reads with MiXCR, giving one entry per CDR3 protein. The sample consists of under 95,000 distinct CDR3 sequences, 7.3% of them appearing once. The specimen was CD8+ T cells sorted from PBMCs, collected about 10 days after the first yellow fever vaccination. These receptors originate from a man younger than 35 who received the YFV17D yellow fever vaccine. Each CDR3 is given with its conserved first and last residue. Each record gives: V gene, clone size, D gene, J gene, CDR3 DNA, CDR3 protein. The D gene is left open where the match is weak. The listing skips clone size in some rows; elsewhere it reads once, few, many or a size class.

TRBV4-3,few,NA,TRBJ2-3,TGCGCCAGCAGCCAAGTTCGAGTGGGGTTTGGTCCAGATACGCAGTATTTT,CASSQVRVGFGPDTQYF
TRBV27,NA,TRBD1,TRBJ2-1,TGTGCCAGCAGTCAAACGTGGACAGGGTCGGGTGAGCAGTTCTTC,CASSQTWTGSGEQFF
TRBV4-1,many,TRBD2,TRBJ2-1,TGCGCCAGCAGCCAGCGGGGGGGGGCGGGGAATGAGCAGTTCTTC,CASSQRGGAGNEQFF
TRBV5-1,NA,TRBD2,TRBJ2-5,TGCGCCAGCAGCTTGGGCGCTAGCGGGGGGGCGATCCAAGAGACCCAGTACTTC,CASSLGASGGAIQETQYF
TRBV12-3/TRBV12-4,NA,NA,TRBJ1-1,TGTGCCAGCACCCTGACATTGAACACTGAAGCTTTCTTT,CASTLTLNTEAFF
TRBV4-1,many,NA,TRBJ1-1,TGCGCCAGCAGCCAAGATCGGATGGTACCAGCTTTCTTT,CASSQDRMVPAFF
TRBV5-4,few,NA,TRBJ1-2,TGTGCCAGCAGCCTTTCCCTGCTCGACAGTACTCATGGCTACACCTTC,CASSLSLLDSTHGYTF
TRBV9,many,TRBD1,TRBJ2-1,TGTGCCAGCAGCGAGGGGGACAGCTACAATGAGCAGTTCTTC,CASSEGDSYNEQFF
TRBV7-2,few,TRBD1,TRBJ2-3,TGTGCCAGCAGCAAGGGACAGGGAGGAATCACAGATACGCAGTATTTT,CASSKGQGGITDTQYF
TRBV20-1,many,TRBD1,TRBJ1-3,TGCAGTGCTCGAAACTACAACAGGGGGAGCTCTGGAAACACCATATATTTT,CSARNYNRGSSGNTIYF
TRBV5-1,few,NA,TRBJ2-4,TGCGCCAGCAGCTGGTTGGGACAACCAGTGGACATTCAGTACTTC,CASSWLGQPVDIQYF
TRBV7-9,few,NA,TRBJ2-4,TGTGCCAGCAGCCCAACTTTAGCAGGGACAATAAACATTCAGTACTTC,CASSPTLAGTINIQYF
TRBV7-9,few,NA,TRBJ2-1,TGTGCCAGCAGCCGGGCCCTGGACAATGAGCAGTTCTTC,CASSRALDNEQFF
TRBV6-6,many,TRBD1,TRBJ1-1,TGTGCCGGAAGACAGGGCGAGACTGAAGCTTTCTTT,CAGRQGETEAFF
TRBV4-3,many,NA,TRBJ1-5,TGCGCCAGCAGCCAAGATGTGGAGTTTAATCAGCCCCAGCATTTT,CASSQDVEFNQPQHF
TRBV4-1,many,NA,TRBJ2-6,TGCGCCAGCAGCCAAGTCGTAGACAGCAGCTCTGGGGCCAACGTCCTGACTTTC,CASSQVVDSSSGANVLTF
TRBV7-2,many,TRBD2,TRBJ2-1,TGTGCCAGCAGCTCGGGGACTAGCGGGGTGGTTGAGCAGTTCTTC,CASSSGTSGVVEQFF